This record concerns one TCR beta chain sequence. The CDR3 runs 13 residues. V was cut by 0 bases and J by 10 bases, with 13 bases left in between. CDR1 is DFQATT, CDR2 SNEGSKA, per germline (reference sequence). This record belongs to a study of T cell repertoires in cytomegalovirus infection. Study-level information: CMV infection plus the matching HLA type was flagged by public TCR beta signatures.

TCRdb recomputed calls from the reads with MiXCR, one row per CDR3 protein. The table has around 740,000 distinct CDR3 sequences, 35% to 45% seen once. The TCR sequence derives from a human donor in good health (CMV status not recorded). Some clones in this sample may be carry-over from other donors' samples. The chain is built from TRBV20-1 and TRBJ2-1; D ambiguous. Sequences were obtained from PBMCs. The CDR3 reads CSARESIIWEQFF. CDR3 coding DNA: TGCAGTGCTAGAGAGTCCATAATATGGGAGCAGTTCTTC.